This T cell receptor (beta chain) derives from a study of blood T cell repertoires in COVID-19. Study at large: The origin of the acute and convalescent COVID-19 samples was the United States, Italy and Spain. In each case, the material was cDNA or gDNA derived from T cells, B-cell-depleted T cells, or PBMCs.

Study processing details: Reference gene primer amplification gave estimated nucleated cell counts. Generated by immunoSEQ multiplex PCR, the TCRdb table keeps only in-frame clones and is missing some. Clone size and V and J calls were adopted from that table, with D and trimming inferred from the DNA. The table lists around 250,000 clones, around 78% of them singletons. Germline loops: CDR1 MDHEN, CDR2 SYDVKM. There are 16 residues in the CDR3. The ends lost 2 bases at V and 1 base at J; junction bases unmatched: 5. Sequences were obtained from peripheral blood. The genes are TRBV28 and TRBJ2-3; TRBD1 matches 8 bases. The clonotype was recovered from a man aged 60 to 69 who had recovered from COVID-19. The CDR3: CASSLQGAVGTDTQYF. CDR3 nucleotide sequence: TGTGCCAGCAGTTTACAGGGGGCGGTTGGCACAGATACGCAGTATTTT.